This TCR beta chain emerged from a study of cytomegalovirus exposure and HLA in healthy donors. Study-level results: Confirmation in vitro established that a few CMV-associated chains were specific for CMV antigens.

Generated by immunoSEQ multiplex PCR, the TCRdb table keeps only in-frame clones and is missing some. The sample has around 150,000 clones; 85% to 90% are singletons. Note on this clone: Its antigen is currently unknown.

The germline gives CDR1 MDHEN, CDR2 SYDVKM. Trimming removed 4 bases from V and 3 bases from J; junction bases left unmatched: 2. The CDR3 sequence is 13 residues long. The TCR sequence derives from a man aged 18 to 29 in good health and CMV-seronegative. J is TRBJ2-7 and V is TRBV28; 8 bases fit TRBD2. Input material: PBMCs. The DNA for the CDR3 is TGTGCCAGCAGTTCCGGGACTAGCTACGAGCAGTACTTC. It yields the protein CASSSGTSYEQYF. Filled out from reference TRBV28 and TRBJ2-7, the complete variable domain reads DVKVTQSSRYLVKRTGEKVFLECVQDMDHENMFWYRQDPGLGLRLIYFSYDVKMKEKGDIPEGYSVSREKKERFSLILESASTNQTSMYLCASSSGTSYEQYFGPGTRLTVT.